The rows below give T cell receptor beta chains drawn from one sample of a study of radiotherapy plus CTLA-4 blockade in lung cancer. Only in-frame clones appear in the TCRdb table, and some are missing; sequencing was by immunoSEQ multiplex PCR. In the table there are 30,000 to 35,000 clones, 70% of which are singletons. The sample consisted of peripheral blood, taken from a patient treated with radiotherapy plus ipilimumab. The origin of the receptors is a human donor with non-small cell lung cancer who had stable disease on radiotherapy plus ipilimumab. Each CDR3 is given with its conserved first and last residue. The order of the fields is clone size, D gene, V gene, J gene, CDR3 DNA, CDR3 protein. D genes are given only for firm matches. The size field is filled for only some rows; it gives once, few, many or a size class.

clone size: NA
D gene: NA
V gene: TRBV4-3
J gene: TRBJ1-4
CDR3 DNA: TGCGCCAGCAGCCAGATCGCAGGGATTAATGAAAAACTGTTTTTT
CDR3 protein: CASSQIAGINEKLFF

clone size: NA
D gene: TRBD2
V gene: TRBV10-3
J gene: TRBJ2-1
CDR3 DNA: TGTGCCATCAGTCCCCTTCGTGGAGGGAGGGCCAATGAGCAGTTCTTC
CDR3 protein: CAISPLRGGRANEQFF

clone size: NA
D gene: TRBD2
V gene: TRBV5-1
J gene: TRBJ2-5
CDR3 DNA: TGCGCCAGCAGCTCCGGTGGGACGGGAGGGGAAGAGACTCAGTACTTC
CDR3 protein: CASSSGGTGGEETQYF

clone size: NA
D gene: TRBD1
V gene: TRBV6-1
J gene: TRBJ1-5
CDR3 DNA: TGTGCCAGCAGTTGGGGACAGGGTCAGCCCCAGCATTTT
CDR3 protein: CASSWGQGQPQHF

clone size: NA
D gene: NA
V gene: TRBV7-9
J gene: TRBJ2-7
CDR3 DNA: TGTGCCAGCAGCTTAAGATCAGGGAGCTCCTACGAGCAGTACTTC
CDR3 protein: CASSLRSGSSYEQYF

clone size: NA
D gene: TRBD2
V gene: TRBV11-3
J gene: TRBJ2-5
CDR3 DNA: TGTGCCAGCAGCTCCCGGTTAGCGGGAGGGTTGGAGACCCAGTACTTC
CDR3 protein: CASSSRLAGGLETQYF

clone size: NA
D gene: TRBD2
V gene: TRBV6-6
J gene: TRBJ2-2
CDR3 DNA: TGTGCCAGCAGTTACCCAAGCGGGAGAGACACCGGGGAGCTGTTTTTT
CDR3 protein: CASSYPSGRDTGELFF

clone size: NA
D gene: NA
V gene: TRBV6-5
J gene: TRBJ2-7
CDR3 DNA: TGTGCCAGCAGTTCCGGGGTAGGACTGGGGACCTACGAGCAGTACTTC
CDR3 protein: CASSSGVGLGTYEQYF

clone size: NA
D gene: TRBD1
V gene: TRBV18
J gene: TRBJ1-1
CDR3 DNA: TGTGCCAGCTCACTAAAATTTCCGGGGACAGGGGCCCCTGAAGCTTTCTTT
CDR3 protein: CASSLKFPGTGAPEAFF

clone size: NA
D gene: NA
V gene: TRBV28
J gene: TRBJ1-1
CDR3 DNA: TGTGCCAGCAGTTTAGCAGGGGCGAACACTGAAGCTTTCTTT
CDR3 protein: CASSLAGANTEAFF

clone size: NA
D gene: NA
V gene: TRBV28
J gene: TRBJ1-3
CDR3 DNA: TGTGCCAGCAGCCCGAGGGGGGCTGGAAACACCATATATTTT
CDR3 protein: CASSPRGAGNTIYF

clone size: once
D gene: NA
V gene: TRBV2
J gene: TRBJ2-1
CDR3 DNA: TGTGCCAGCAAGAGCTTACAAGGGCAGGCTACCTACAATGAGCAGTTCTTC
CDR3 protein: CASKSLQGQATYNEQFF

clone size: NA
D gene: TRBD2
V gene: TRBV2
J gene: TRBJ2-7
CDR3 DNA: TGTGCCATCTCCAGGGCCGGCGGGAGCTCCTACGAGCAGTACTTC
CDR3 protein: CAISRAGGSSYEQYF

clone size: few
D gene: TRBD2
V gene: TRBV7-9
J gene: TRBJ2-1
CDR3 DNA: TGTGCCAGCAGCTCCCCGGGAGGGAGGGTCCTCAATGAGCAGTTCTTC
CDR3 protein: CASSSPGGRVLNEQFF

clone size: medium-sized
D gene: NA
V gene: TRBV19
J gene: TRBJ2-1
CDR3 DNA: TGTGCCAGTAGTGACCTCGGGCGGAACAATGAGCAGTTCTTC
CDR3 protein: CASSDLGRNNEQFF

clone size: NA
D gene: NA
V gene: TRBV5-1
J gene: TRBJ2-7
CDR3 DNA: TGCGCCACCTCGCAGGGGCCCTCCTACGAGCAGTACTTC
CDR3 protein: CATSQGPSYEQYF